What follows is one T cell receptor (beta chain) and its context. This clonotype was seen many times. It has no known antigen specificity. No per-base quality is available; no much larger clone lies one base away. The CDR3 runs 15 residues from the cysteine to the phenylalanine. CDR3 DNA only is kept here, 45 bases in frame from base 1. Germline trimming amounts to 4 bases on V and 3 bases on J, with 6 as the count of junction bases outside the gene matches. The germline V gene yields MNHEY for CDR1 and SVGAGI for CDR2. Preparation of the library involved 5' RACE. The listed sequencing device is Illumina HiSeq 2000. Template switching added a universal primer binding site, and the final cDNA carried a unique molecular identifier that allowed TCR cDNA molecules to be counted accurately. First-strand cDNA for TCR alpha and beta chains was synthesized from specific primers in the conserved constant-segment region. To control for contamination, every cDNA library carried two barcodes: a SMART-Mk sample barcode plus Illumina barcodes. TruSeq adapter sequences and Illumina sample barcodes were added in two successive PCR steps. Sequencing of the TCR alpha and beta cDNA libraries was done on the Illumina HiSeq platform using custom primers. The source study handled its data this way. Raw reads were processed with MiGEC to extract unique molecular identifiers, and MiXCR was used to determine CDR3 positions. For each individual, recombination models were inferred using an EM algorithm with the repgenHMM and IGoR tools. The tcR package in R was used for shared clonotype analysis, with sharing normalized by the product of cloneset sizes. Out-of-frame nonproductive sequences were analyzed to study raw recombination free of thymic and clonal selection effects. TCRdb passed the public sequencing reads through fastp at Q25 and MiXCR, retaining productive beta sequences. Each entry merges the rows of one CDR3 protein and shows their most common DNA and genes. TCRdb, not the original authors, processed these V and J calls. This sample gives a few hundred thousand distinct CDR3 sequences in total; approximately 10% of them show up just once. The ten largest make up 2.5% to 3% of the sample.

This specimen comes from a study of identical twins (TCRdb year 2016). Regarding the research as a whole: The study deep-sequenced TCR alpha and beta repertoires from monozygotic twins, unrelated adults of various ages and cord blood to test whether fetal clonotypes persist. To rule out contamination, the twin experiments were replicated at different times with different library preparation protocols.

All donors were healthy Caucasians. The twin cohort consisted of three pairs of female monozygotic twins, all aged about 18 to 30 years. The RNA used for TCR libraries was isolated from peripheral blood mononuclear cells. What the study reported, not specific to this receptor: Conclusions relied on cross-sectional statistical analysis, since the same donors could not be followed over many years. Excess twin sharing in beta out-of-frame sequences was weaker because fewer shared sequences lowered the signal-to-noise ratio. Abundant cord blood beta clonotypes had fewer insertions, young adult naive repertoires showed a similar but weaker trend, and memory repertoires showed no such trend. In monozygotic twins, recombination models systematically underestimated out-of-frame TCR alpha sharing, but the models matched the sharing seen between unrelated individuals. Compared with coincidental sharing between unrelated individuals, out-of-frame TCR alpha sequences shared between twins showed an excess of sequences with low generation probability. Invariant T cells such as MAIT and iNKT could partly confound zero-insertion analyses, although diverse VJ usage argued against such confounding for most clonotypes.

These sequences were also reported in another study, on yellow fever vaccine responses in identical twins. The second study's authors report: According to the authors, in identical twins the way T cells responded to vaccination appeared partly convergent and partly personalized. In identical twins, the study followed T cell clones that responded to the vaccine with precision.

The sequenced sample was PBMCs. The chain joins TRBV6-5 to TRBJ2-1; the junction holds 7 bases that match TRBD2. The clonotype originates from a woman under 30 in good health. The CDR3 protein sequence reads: CASSFRLAVYNEQFF. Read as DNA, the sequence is TGTGCCAGCAGTTTCCGTCTAGCGGTCTACAATGAGCAGTTCTTC.